This T cell receptor beta chain is drawn from a study of blood T cell repertoires in COVID-19. Across the whole study: There were acute and convalescent COVID-19 samples, and they came from the United States, Italy and Spain. PBMCs, B-cell-depleted T cells, or T cells provided the cDNA or gDNA that made up the material.

V shed 5 bases and J shed 0 bases, with 14 bases lying between them. The germline CDR1 and CDR2 sequences are SSHAT and FNYEAQ (reference sequence). CDR3 length: 16 residues. In the original processing: Estimation of nucleated cell counts was performed using reference gene primer amplification. Method: immunoSEQ multiplex PCR; TCRdb's copy keeps in-frame clones and lacks some. D and trimming were read from the DNA, whereas the V and J calls and clone size are those reported in that table. In the table there are approximately 120,000 clones, over 80% of which are singletons. The TCR comes from a man aged 55 to 70 with acute or convalescent COVID-19. The chain combines TRBV7-7 with TRBJ2-1; D is ambiguous. Sequenced input: peripheral blood. CDR3 nucleotides: TGTGCCAGCAGCCCCCGGCCCAGGATCTCCTACAATGAGCAGTTCTTC. Translated, it gives CASSPRPRISYNEQFF.